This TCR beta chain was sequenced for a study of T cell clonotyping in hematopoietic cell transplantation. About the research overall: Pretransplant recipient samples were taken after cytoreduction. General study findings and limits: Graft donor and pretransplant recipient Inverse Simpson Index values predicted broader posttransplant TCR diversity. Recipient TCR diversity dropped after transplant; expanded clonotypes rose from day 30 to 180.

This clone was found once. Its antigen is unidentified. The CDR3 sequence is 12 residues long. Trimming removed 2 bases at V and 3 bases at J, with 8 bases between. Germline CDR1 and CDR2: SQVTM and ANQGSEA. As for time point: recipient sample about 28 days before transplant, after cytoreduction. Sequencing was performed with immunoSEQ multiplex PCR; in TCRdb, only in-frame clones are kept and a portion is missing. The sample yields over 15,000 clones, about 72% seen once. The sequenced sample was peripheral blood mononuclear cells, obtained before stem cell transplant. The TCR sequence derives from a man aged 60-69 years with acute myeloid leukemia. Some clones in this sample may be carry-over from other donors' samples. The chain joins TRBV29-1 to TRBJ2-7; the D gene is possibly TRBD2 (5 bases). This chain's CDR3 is CSVERGNYEQYF. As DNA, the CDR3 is TGCAGCGTTGAACGAGGGAACTACGAGCAGTACTTC.